The sequence of this T cell receptor (beta chain) was determined in a study of Graves' ophthalmopathy and Graves' hyperthyroidism. The length of the CDR3 is 13 amino acids, counting both ends. The germline gives CDR1 SGDLS, CDR2 YYNGEE. In the case of this clonotype: The conserved final phenylalanine or tryptophan is absent from the CDR3, which likely points to a read error. The DNA is omitted, as the CDR3 cannot be located on it reliably, and the CDR3 follows TCRdb's listing.

Other autoimmune diseases, uncontrolled infections, pregnancy or lactation led to the exclusion of patients. PBMCs were obtained from approximately 10 ml of fresh peripheral blood. Transcripts of RNA were the source for amplifying TCR beta CDR3 regions. An initial RT-PCR round employing HTBI primers preceded a second-round multiplex PCR. TCRdb reprocessed the multiplex PCR reads via MiXCR and lists one record per CDR3 protein. The data show about 740,000 distinct CDR3 sequences, roughly 41% seen once. Sequenced input: peripheral blood. The V call is TRBV9, the J call TRBJ2-5; TRBD2 was called by the table and not checked on the DNA. This clonotype was sampled from an adult man with Graves' ophthalmopathy. The CDR3: CASSVGIRAGASY.